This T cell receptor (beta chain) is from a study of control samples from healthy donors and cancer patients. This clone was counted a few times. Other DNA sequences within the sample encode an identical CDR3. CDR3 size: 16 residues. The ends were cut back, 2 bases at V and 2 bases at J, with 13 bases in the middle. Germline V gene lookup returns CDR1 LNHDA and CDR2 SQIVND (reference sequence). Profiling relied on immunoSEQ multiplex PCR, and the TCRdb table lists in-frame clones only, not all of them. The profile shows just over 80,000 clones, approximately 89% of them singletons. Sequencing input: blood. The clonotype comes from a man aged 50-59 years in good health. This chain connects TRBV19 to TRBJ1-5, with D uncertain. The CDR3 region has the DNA TGTGCCAGTAGTATAAGCCCACCCGGGGGCAATCAGCCCCAGCATTTT. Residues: CASSISPPGGNQPQHF.